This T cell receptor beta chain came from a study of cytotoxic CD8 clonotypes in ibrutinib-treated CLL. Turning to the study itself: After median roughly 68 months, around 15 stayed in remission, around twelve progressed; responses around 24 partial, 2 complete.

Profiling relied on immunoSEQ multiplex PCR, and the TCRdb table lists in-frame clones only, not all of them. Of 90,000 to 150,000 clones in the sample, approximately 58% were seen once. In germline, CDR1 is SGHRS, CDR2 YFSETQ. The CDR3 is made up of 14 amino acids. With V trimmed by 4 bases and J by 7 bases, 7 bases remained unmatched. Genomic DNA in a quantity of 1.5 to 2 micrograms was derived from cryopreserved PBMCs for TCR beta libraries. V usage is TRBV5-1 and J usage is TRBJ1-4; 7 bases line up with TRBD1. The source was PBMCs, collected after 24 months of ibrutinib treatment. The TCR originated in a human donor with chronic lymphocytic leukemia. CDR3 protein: CASSLDRPGEKLFF. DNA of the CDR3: TGCGCCAGCAGCCTGGACAGGCCGGGTGAAAAACTGTTTTTT.